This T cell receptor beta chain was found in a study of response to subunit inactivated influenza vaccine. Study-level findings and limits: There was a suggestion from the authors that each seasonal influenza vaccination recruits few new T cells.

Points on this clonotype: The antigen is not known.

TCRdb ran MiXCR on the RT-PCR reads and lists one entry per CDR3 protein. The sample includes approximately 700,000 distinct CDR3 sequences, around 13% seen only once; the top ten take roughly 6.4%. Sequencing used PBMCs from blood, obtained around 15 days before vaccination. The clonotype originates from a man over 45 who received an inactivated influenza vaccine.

The CDR3: CASRSGTGRYNEQFF. The CDR3 DNA reads TGTGCCAGCAGATCCGGGACAGGGAGGTACAATGAGCAGTTCTTC. V is TRBV9 and J is TRBJ2-1, with TRBD1 identical over 9 bases. Germline V gene sequence: CDR1 SGDLS, CDR2 YYNGEE. The CDR3 extends over 15 amino acids. Trimming removed 5 bases from V and 4 bases from J; junction bases left unmatched: 7.